A selection of T cell receptor beta chains follows, all from one sample in a study of blood T cells in healthy people across ages. TCRdb independently ran MiXCR on the 5' RACE reads; one entry per CDR3 protein. The profile covers around 500,000 distinct CDR3 sequences, with under 55% appearing a single time and about 26% taken by the ten largest. Sequenced: blood. These receptors originate from a man older than 75 in good health. Each CDR3 is given with its conserved first and last residue. A D gene is named only where the DNA matches it firmly. Size tells how often a clone was seen (once, few, many) or the class of an expanded clone, and some rows leave it out.

J gene | D gene | clone size | V gene | CDR3 DNA | CDR3 protein
TRBJ2-1 | NA | NA | TRBV7-2 | TGTGCCAGCAGCTTAGAGCCAGGCTCTTACAATGAGCAGTTCTTC | CASSLEPGSYNEQFF
TRBJ2-3 | NA | NA | TRBV7-3 | TGTACCAGCAGCCCGAATGCGGCCACGGCGCAGTATTTT | CTSSPNAATAQYF
TRBJ1-6 | TRBD1 | NA | TRBV20-1 | TGCAGTGCTAGATCGGGACAGGCGGTTTCACCCCTCCACTTT | CSARSGQAVSPLHF
TRBJ2-1 | NA | NA | TRBV11-2 | TGTGCCAGCAGCTTAGCAGGGGCCGTTTCCTACAATGAGCAGTTCTTC | CASSLAGAVSYNEQFF
TRBJ1-1 | TRBD1 | many | TRBV6-5 | TGTGCCAGCAGTTCAAGGGGGCGCGGGACTGAAGCTTTCTTT | CASSSRGRGTEAFF
TRBJ1-6 | TRBD1 | NA | TRBV20-1 | TGCAGTGCAGGGGACAGCTATAATTCACCCCTCCACTTT | CSAGDSYNSPLHF
TRBJ2-7 | NA | NA | TRBV10-3 | TGTGCCATCAGTGAAGGTAGAAAGCGCCACGAGCAGTACTTC | CAISEGRKRHEQYF
TRBJ2-1 | TRBD2 | NA | TRBV9 | TGTGCCAGCGGCCCCCGCCTAGCGGGAGGGAGGGCCTCCTACAATGAGCAGTTCTTC | CASGPRLAGGRASYNEQFF
TRBJ2-7 | TRBD2 | few | TRBV11-3 | TGTGCCAGCAGCTTAGAGAGGGGCGGGGGCTCCTACGAGCAGTACTTC | CASSLERGGGSYEQYF
TRBJ1-1 | NA | NA | TRBV4-3 | TGCGCCAGCAGCCAAGCCATCCGTACAGCGAACACTGAAGCTTTCTTT | CASSQAIRTANTEAFF
TRBJ2-5 | TRBD1 | NA | TRBV20-1 | TGCAGTGCGCGGACAGGGGCGGCAGAGACCCAGTACTTC | CSARTGAAETQYF
TRBJ2-1 | NA | NA | TRBV4-3 | TGCGCCAGCAGCCAAGATACAGGGCGCCCTGAGCAGTTCTTC | CASSQDTGRPEQFF
TRBJ2-2 | TRBD2 | NA | TRBV7-6 | TGTGCCAGCAGCTTACCGACTAGCGGGGGCGCGAACACCGGGGAGCTGTTTTTT | CASSLPTSGGANTGELFF
TRBJ2-5 | TRBD2 | once | TRBV27 | TGTGCCAGCAGCGAAAGGGACAGTGGACTAGCGGTGCTGGAGACCCAGTACTTC | CASSERDSGLAVLETQYF
TRBJ2-7 | NA | many | TRBV20-1 | TGCAGTGCTACAGTCCCGAGCTCCTACGAGCAGTACTTC | CSATVPSSYEQYF
TRBJ1-4 | NA | NA | TRBV5-6 | TGTGCCAGCAGCTTGGCAGGGCCGGGTGAAAAACTGTTTTTT | CASSLAGPGEKLFF
TRBJ2-5 | NA | NA | TRBV27 | TGTGCCAGCAGTCACGACGGACCAGGAGAGACCCAGTACTTC | CASSHDGPGETQYF
TRBJ2-3 | TRBD2 | NA | TRBV20-1 | TGCAGTGCTAGAGCTGCTAGCGGGGGGGCCGTCGGATCAGATACGCAGTATTTT | CSARAASGGAVGSDTQYF
TRBJ2-1 | TRBD2 | NA | TRBV7-9 | TGTGCCAGCAGCCCCGCCGGGACTAGCATCCATGAGCAGTTCTTC | CASSPAGTSIHEQFF
TRBJ2-7 | TRBD1 | NA | TRBV6-2/TRBV6-3 | TGTGCCAGCAGGGGACAGATTACCTACGAGCAGTACTTC | CASRGQITYEQYF
TRBJ2-1 | TRBD1 | NA | TRBV11-3 | TGTGCCAGCAGCTTAGTTACCCAGGGGGCGGAGCAGTTCTTC | CASSLVTQGAEQFF
TRBJ2-1 | NA | NA | TRBV2 | TGTGCCAGCAGTCCGACCAGCCTTGGTAGGAATGAGCAGTTCTTC | CASSPTSLGRNEQFF
TRBJ2-5 | NA | NA | TRBV18 | TGTGCCAGCTCACCACGGAAGTTGGGGACAAACGACCACCAAGAGACCCAGTACTTC | CASSPRKLGTNDHQETQYF
TRBJ2-6 | NA | few | TRBV27 | TGTGCCAGCAGTTTATGGTTCGGGGGGCTTAGCTCTGGGGCCAACGTCCTGACTTTC | CASSLWFGGLSSGANVLTF
TRBJ1-5 | TRBD1 | NA | TRBV6-7 | TGTGCCAGCAGACCACGACAGGGCCACAATCAGCCCCAGCATTTT | CASRPRQGHNQPQHF
TRBJ2-7 | NA | NA | TRBV7-2 | TGTGCCAGCAGCTTAGTTATCTACAATGAGCAGTACTTC | CASSLVIYNEQYF
TRBJ1-1 | TRBD1 | NA | TRBV6-2/TRBV6-3 | TGTGCCAGCAGTGGGGACAGGGAAGTCACTGAAGCTTTCTTT | CASSGDREVTEAFF
TRBJ1-2 | NA | NA | TRBV7-3 | TGTGCCAGCAGCCCCGGACCAACCCTAGAGGGCTACACCTTC | CASSPGPTLEGYTF
TRBJ2-5 | NA | NA | TRBV20-1 | TGCAGTGCTAGACCCGTGAATAGCGCGCAGTACTTC | CSARPVNSAQYF
TRBJ2-7 | NA | NA | TRBV12-3/TRBV12-4 | TGTGCCAGCAGAGGTTACAATGAGCAGTACTTC | CASRGYNEQYF
TRBJ1-2 | NA | NA | TRBV18 | TGTGCCAGCTCACCCGTTCCAGGGGATGGCTACACCTTC | CASSPVPGDGYTF
TRBJ2-7 | NA | few | TRBV20-1 | TGCAGTGCTAGAGCTCAGGGTCTTGGGCAGTACTTC | CSARAQGLGQYF
TRBJ2-5 | TRBD2 | once | TRBV7-2 | TGTGCCAGCAGCCTTTTCCCCACAGCGGGGGGGAAAGGGACCCAGTACTTC | CASSLFPTAGGKGTQYF
TRBJ2-7 | NA | few | TRBV4-3 | TGCGCCAGCAGCCAAGATGTAACAGCCGCCTACGAGCAGTACTTC | CASSQDVTAAYEQYF
TRBJ2-1 | NA | few | TRBV7-9 | TGTGCCAGCAGCTTACGGCTAGCCCATGAGCAGTTCTTC | CASSLRLAHEQFF
TRBJ2-5 | NA | NA | TRBV28 | TGTGCCAGCAGTTTAACCGAAATTGTGCAAGAGACCCAGTACTTC | CASSLTEIVQETQYF
TRBJ1-5 | NA | few | TRBV7-9 | TGTGCCAGCAGCTTTAGCTCGGATCAGCCCCAGCATTTT | CASSFSSDQPQHF
TRBJ2-1 | NA | once | TRBV20-1 | TGCAGTGCCAAGGACGACCCTTCGGGAAATGAGCAGTTCTTC | CSAKDDPSGNEQFF
TRBJ2-1 | NA | NA | TRBV7-3 | TGTGCCAGCTTAAAGGGGAGCTCCTACAATGAGCAGTTCTTC | CASLKGSSYNEQFF
TRBJ1-2 | NA | NA | TRBV5-1 | TGCGCCAGCAGCTTGGGACAGGTCTTTGGCTACACCTTC | CASSLGQVFGYTF